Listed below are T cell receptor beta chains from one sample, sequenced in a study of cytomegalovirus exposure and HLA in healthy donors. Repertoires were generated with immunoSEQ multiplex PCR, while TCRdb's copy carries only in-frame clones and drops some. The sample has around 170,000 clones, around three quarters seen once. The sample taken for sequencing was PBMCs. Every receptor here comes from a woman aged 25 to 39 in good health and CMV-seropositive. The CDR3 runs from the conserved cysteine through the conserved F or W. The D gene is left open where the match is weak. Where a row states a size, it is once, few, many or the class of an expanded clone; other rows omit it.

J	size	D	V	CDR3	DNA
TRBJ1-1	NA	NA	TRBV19	CASSIAVMNTEAFF	TGTGCCAGTAGTATAGCAGTGATGAACACTGAAGCTTTCTTT
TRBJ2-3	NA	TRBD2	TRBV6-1	CASSEMGGGSTDTQYF	TGTGCCAGCAGTGAAATGGGGGGGGGTAGCACAGATACGCAGTATTTT
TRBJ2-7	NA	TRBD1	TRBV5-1	CASSLGFGQGSEQYF	TGCGCCAGCAGCTTGGGATTCGGACAGGGGTCCGAGCAGTACTTC
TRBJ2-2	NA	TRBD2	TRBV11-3	CASSGTGTSGGVTGELFF	TGTGCCAGCAGCGGAACCGGAACTAGCGGGGGGGTTACCGGGGAGCTGTTTTTT
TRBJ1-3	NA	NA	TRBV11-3	CASSPTARSGNTIYF	TGTGCCAGCAGTCCCACAGCTCGCTCTGGAAACACCATATATTTT
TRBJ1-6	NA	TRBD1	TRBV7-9	CSSSRQDRGSPLHF	TGTTCCAGCAGCCGTCAGGACAGGGGGTCACCCCTCCACTTT
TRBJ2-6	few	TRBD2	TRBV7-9	CAIGTSPSSGANVLTF	TGTGCCATCGGGACTAGCCCTAGCTCTGGGGCCAACGTCCTGACTTTC
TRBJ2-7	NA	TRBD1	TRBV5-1	CASSLGQGDYEQYF	TGCGCCAGCAGCTTAGGACAGGGCGATTACGAGCAGTACTTC
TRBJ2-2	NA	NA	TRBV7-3	CASSSPNGELFF	TGTGCCAGCAGCTCCCCCAACGGGGAGCTGTTTTTT
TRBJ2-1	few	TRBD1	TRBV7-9	CASSLKQGKQFF	TGTGCCAGCAGCCTGAAACAGGGGAAGCAGTTCTTC
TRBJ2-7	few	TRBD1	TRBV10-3	CAISGTGDEQYF	TGTGCCATCAGTGGGACAGGGGACGAGCAGTACTTC
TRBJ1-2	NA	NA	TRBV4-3	CASSQERQSNYGYTF	TGCGCCAGCAGCCAAGAGAGACAGAGTAACTATGGCTACACCTTC
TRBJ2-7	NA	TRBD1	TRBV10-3	CATHAGTGDYEQYF	TGTGCCACTCATGCCGGGACAGGGGACTACGAGCAGTACTTC
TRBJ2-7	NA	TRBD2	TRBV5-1	CASRDGGTSGDYEQYF	TGCGCCAGCAGGGATGGGGGGACTAGCGGGGACTACGAGCAGTACTTC
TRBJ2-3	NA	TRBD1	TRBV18	CASSPPGTGGRDTQYF	TGTGCCAGCTCACCCCCTGGGACAGGGGGCAGAGATACGCAGTATTTT
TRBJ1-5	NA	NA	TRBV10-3	CAISPNNQPQHF	TGTGCCATCAGCCCCAACAATCAGCCCCAGCATTTT
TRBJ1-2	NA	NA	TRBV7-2	CASSLVAGAHYGYTF	TGTGCCAGCAGCTTAGTAGCGGGGGCGCACTATGGCTACACCTTC
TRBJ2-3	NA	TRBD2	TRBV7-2	CASTPWGGLTDTQYF	TGTGCCAGCACCCCGTGGGGGGGACTCACAGATACGCAGTATTTT
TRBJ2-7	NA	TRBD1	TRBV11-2	CASSLWDRVNYEQYF	TGTGCCAGCAGCTTATGGGACAGGGTAAACTACGAGCAGTACTTC
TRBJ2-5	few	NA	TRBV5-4	CASSLLTSMETQYF	TGTGCCAGCAGCTTGCTTACTAGTATGGAGACCCAGTACTTC
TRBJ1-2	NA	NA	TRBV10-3	CAISESRVNYGYTF	TGTGCCATCAGTGAGTCGAGGGTGAACTATGGCTACACCTTC
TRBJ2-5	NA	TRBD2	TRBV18	CASSPELAGYQETQYF	TGTGCCAGCTCACCAGAACTAGCGGGGTATCAAGAGACCCAGTACTTC
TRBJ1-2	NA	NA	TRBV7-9	CASSLDGPDYGYTF	TGTGCCAGCAGCTTAGATGGGCCGGACTATGGCTACACCTTC
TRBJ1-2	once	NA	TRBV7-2	CASSLGTRNYGYTF	TGTGCCAGCAGCTTAGGAACGAGAAATTATGGCTACACCTTC
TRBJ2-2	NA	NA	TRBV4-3	CASSQAFRDRELFF	TGCGCCAGCAGCCAAGCCTTCCGGGACAGGGAGCTGTTTTTT
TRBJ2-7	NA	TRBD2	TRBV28	CASSSRAALADEQYF	TGTGCCAGCAGCTCTCGGGCCGCACTAGCGGACGAGCAGTACTTC
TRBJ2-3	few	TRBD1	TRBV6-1	CASNPQGADTQYF	TGTGCCAGCAATCCACAGGGGGCAGATACGCAGTATTTT